This TCR beta chain came from a study of spatial heterogeneity in lung cancer. Across the study: Detected beta-chain sequences consistently exceeded alpha-chain sequences.

MiXCR was run by TCRdb on the 5' RACE reads, yielding one entry per CDR3 protein. The table records several thousand distinct CDR3 sequences, roughly 12% of them present only once. The CDR3 is made up of 13 amino acids. Germline V gene data show CDR1 as SGHRS and CDR2 as YFSETQ. The ends were cut back, 7 bases at V and 4 bases at J, with 14 bases in the middle. The time point: sample taken at primary tumor resection. General observations from the study: It was found that expanded intratumoral alpha and beta TCR counts tracked tumor mutation counts.

By share of the sample, this clonotype is medium-sized. Its antigen is undetermined. This beta chain is a stray read from a library made for alpha chains; its abundance is not meaningful. This TCR was sampled from a male donor with early-stage non-small cell lung cancer. The chain employs TRBV5-1 and TRBJ1-1; TRBD1 is a possible D gene (5 bases). The sequences come from lung tumor tissue, collected at surgery. Here the CDR3 DNA reads TGCGCCAGCTCCGATAGGGGAGGCACTGAAGCTTTCTTT. This gives the protein CASSDRGGTEAFF.